A single sample is the source of the 15 T cell receptor beta chains below, sequenced in a study of shared clonotypes between healthy human individuals. Clones were sequenced by immunoSEQ multiplex PCR, and TCRdb holds only the in-frame ones, with some missing. The data contain 1.6 million or so clones, around 98.5% of them singletons. The sample comprised naive CD4+ T cells sorted from blood. Noted subset: CD45RA+ positively selected. The source of these receptors is a young man in good health.

This chain links TRBV19 with TRBJ1-2; 8 positions agree with TRBD1. V was pared by 3 bases and J by 5 bases, with 2 bases of the junction left unmatched. CDR3 length equals 13 residues. Germline V CDR1 and CDR2: LNHDA, SQIVND (reference sequence). The CDR3 protein is CASSIRTGYGYTF. CDR3 sequence (DNA): TGTGCCAGTAGTATTCGGACAGGGTATGGCTACACCTTC. The variable domain in full, with the rest retrieved from reference TRBV19 and TRBJ1-2, is DGGITQSPKYLFRKEGQNVTLSCEQNLNHDAMYWYRQDPGQGLRLIYYSQIVNDFQKGDIAEGYSVSREKKESFPLTVTSAQKNPTAFYLCASSIRTGYGYTFGSGTRLTVV.

Comments on this clone: Other nucleotide sequences from this sample produce the same CDR3. The chain uses TRBV20-1 and TRBJ2-3; D gene unclear. CDR3 length: 11 residues. CDR1 is DFQATT and CDR2 is SNEGSKA in the germline V gene (reference sequence). V lost 3 bases, J lost 4 bases, and 5 bases lay in between. CDR3 nucleotides: TGCAGTGCTAGCAGAGCAGATACGCAGTATTTT. It specifies CSASRADTQYF.

J is TRBJ1-5 and V is TRBV6-6; 10 nucleotides line up with TRBD1. CDR1 MNHNY and CDR2 SVGAGI come from the germline V gene (reference sequence). The CDR3 length is 16 residues. The V segment lost 7 bases and the J segment 4 bases; nucleotides outside the gene matches: 10. The DNA for the CDR3 is TGTGCCAGCATCGCCGGGACAGGGGTCGGGAATCAGCCCCAGCATTTT. Its protein product is CASIAGTGVGNQPQHF.

This chain joins TRBV5-4 and TRBJ2-6; weak D call: TRBD1 (6 bases). The CDR3 extends over 15 amino acids. Per the germline V gene, CDR1 is SGHNT and CDR2 is YYREEE (reference sequence). V lost 1 base to trimming and J lost 2 bases, with 7 bases between them. The DNA of the CDR3 is TGTGCCAGCAGCTTGACAGGGACTGGGGCCAACGTCCTGACTTTC. Protein product: CASSLTGTGANVLTF.

With respect to this clone: One end of the junction varies from germline; a read error may be responsible. V is TRBV27 and J is TRBJ1-4; TRBD1 might be the D (6 bases). Germline V gives CDR1 MNHEY, CDR2 SMNVEV (reference sequence). CDR3 length equals 15 residues. The DNA for the CDR3 is TGTGCCAGCAGTTGGACCCGGGACAAAACTCACGTGCTGATTTTT. This codes for CASSWTRDKTHVLIF.

V gene TRBV9 combines with J gene TRBJ1-2; no clear D. V gave up 3 bases and J gave up 4 bases, with 13 bases separating them. The germline V gene encodes CDR1 SGDLS and CDR2 YYNGEE. CDR3 length: 14 amino acids. The CDR3 here is CASSARVGLYGYTF. The CDR3 DNA is TGTGCCAGCAGCGCCCGGGTAGGGCTCTATGGCTACACCTTC.

The rearrangement uses TRBV7-6 and TRBJ2-2; 8 bases match TRBD2. CDR3 length: 17 residues. From germline, CDR1 is SGHVS and CDR2 FNYEAQ. The trim removed 5 bases at V and 5 bases at J, leaving 13 bases unmatched. This chain's CDR3 is CASSPRSGGPSTGELFF. The CDR3, as DNA: TGTGCCAGCAGCCCCCGGTCGGGAGGGCCGAGTACCGGGGAGCTGTTTTTT.

This sequence joins TRBV5-4 and TRBJ2-4, with 9 bases matching TRBD1. Germline V gene lookup returns CDR1 SGHNT and CDR2 YYREEE (reference sequence). This CDR3 has 13 amino acids. Trimming cost V 6 bases and J 7 bases; bases outside gene matches: 5. In DNA, the CDR3 is TGTGCCAGCAACCCGGGACAGGGTAACATTCAGTACTTC. Translating it yields CASNPGQGNIQYF.

V is TRBV29-1 and J is TRBJ2-2, with 8 nucleotides matching TRBD1. Germline lookup yields CDR1 SQVTM and CDR2 ANQGSEA. This CDR3 spans 14 amino acids. J gave up 1 base and V 6 bases, and 4 bases lay outside the gene matches. The CDR3 is CSVSGTGNTGELFF. The CDR3 coding sequence is TGCAGCGTCTCCGGGACAGGGAACACCGGGGAGCTGTTTTTT.

The V and J genes are TRBV6-5 and TRBJ2-3, with TRBD2 matching over 7 bases. The V segment lost 6 bases and the J segment 1 base; nucleotides outside the gene matches: 7. The CDR3 sequence is 15 residues long. Germline V gene sequence: CDR1 MNHEY, CDR2 SVGAGI. CDR3 region: CASRNGGLRTDTQYF. The CDR3 DNA reads as TGTGCCAGCAGAAACGGGGGACTACGCACAGATACGCAGTATTTT.

The chain has TRBV6-5 and TRBJ2-3; no definite D call. Germline V CDR1 and CDR2: MNHEY, SVGAGI. The ends were cut back, 6 bases at V and 0 bases at J, with 13 bases in the middle. There are 15 residues in the CDR3. This chain's CDR3 is CASSQRLVSTDTQYF. CDR3 nucleotide sequence: TGTGCCAGCAGCCAACGGCTCGTGAGCACAGATACGCAGTATTTT.

The CDR3 region has the DNA TGTGCCATCAATCCAGACAGGGAGGGCTACACCTTC. It translates to CAINPDREGYTF. The chain combines TRBV10-3 with TRBJ1-2; 7 bases match TRBD1. V shed 7 bases and J 8 bases; nucleotides not matched to a gene: 7. The CDR3 spans 12 residues. CDR1 and CDR2 (germline): ENHRY, SYGVKD.

The chain uses TRBV7-9 and TRBJ2-3; TRBD2 matches at 13 bases. The V segment lost 4 bases and the J segment 4 bases; nucleotides outside the gene matches: 8. Germline lookup yields CDR1 SEHNR and CDR2 FQNEAQ (reference sequence). The CDR3 extends over 17 amino acids. In DNA, the CDR3 is TGTGCCAGCAGCTCCTTCACCGGACTAGCGGGAGCAGATACGCAGTATTTT. Translating gives CASSSFTGLAGADTQYF.

The chain combines TRBV18 with TRBJ2-1, with 7 nucleotides matching TRBD1. Germline V gene data show CDR1 as KGHSH and CDR2 as LQKENI. Trimming cost V 6 bases and J 7 bases; bases outside gene matches: 9. The CDR3 is 14 residues long. The CDR3 sequence is CASSPGQPRNEQFF. The CDR3 DNA reads TGTGCCAGCTCGCCGGGACAGCCGAGGAATGAGCAGTTCTTC.

The chain combines TRBV9 with TRBJ1-1; maybe TRBD1 (5 bases). The V and J ends lost 0 bases and 5 bases respectively, with 11 bases between them. The germline V gene encodes CDR1 SGDLS and CDR2 YYNGEE. The CDR3 runs 14 residues. Here the CDR3 reads CASSVDVGGTEAFF. In DNA, the CDR3 is TGTGCCAGCAGCGTAGATGTCGGGGGGACTGAAGCTTTCTTT.